This entry lists 27 T cell receptor beta chains sequenced from one sample in a study of early T cells in non-severe SARS-CoV-2 infection. TCRdb recomputed calls from the 5' RACE reads with MiXCR, one row per CDR3 protein. The table lists more than 40,000 distinct CDR3 sequences, roughly 4% of them singletons. The sequencing sample was made of whole blood. These receptor sequences come from an adult who was a healthcare worker with PCR-confirmed SARS-CoV-2 infection or an uninfected control (not recorded which).

This clonotype was seen repeatedly, ten times or more. The chain uses TRBV19 and TRBJ2-7; 7 nucleotides line up with TRBD1. This CDR3 has 13 residues. The ends lost 8 bases at V and 1 base at J; junction bases unmatched: 5. Germline assignment: CDR1 LNHDA and CDR2 SQIVND (reference sequence). This CDR3 is CASSTGSSYEQYF. The DNA for the CDR3 is TGTGCCAGTTCGACAGGGAGTTCCTACGAGCAGTACTTC. Full variable domain (outside the CDR3, taken from reference TRBV19 and TRBJ2-7): DGGITQSPKYLFRKEGQNVTLSCEQNLNHDAMYWYRQDPGQGLRLIYYSQIVNDFQKGDIAEGYSVSREKKESFPLTVTSAQKNPTAFYLCASSTGSSYEQYFGPGTRLTVT.

In its sample, this clonotype was seen a few times. This sequence joins TRBV6-1 and TRBJ2-7; tentatively, D is TRBD1 (5 bases). V lost 2 bases and J 5 bases, leaving 13 bases between the germline ends. The CDR3 has 14 residues. Germline CDR1 MNHNS, CDR2 SASEGT. The CDR3 spells CASSEPLRGNEQYF. The CDR3 nucleotides read TGTGCCAGCAGTGAACCTCTTAGGGGTAACGAGCAGTACTTC.

This clonotype was detected many times. The chain recombines TRBV20-1 with TRBJ2-7; 13 bases map to TRBD2. Losses at the gene ends were 5 bases for V and 4 bases for J; bases not matched to a gene: 8. The CDR3 runs 15 residues. Germline V gene data show CDR1 as DFQATT and CDR2 as SNEGSKA (reference sequence). CDR3 bases: TGCAGTGCTTTGGATCGGACTAGCGGGAGATACGAGCAGTACTTC. Translation gives CSALDRTSGRYEQYF.

The table lists this clonotype with many counts. This chain uses TRBV13 with TRBJ1-1; D gene uncertain. V dropped 5 bases and J dropped 3 bases, with 4 bases sitting between them. This CDR3 contains 11 residues. Looked up from germline, CDR1 is PRHDT and CDR2 is FYEKMQ (reference sequence). Here the CDR3 reads CASSTYTEAFF. For the CDR3, the DNA is TGTGCCAGCAGCACCTACACTGAAGCTTTCTTT.

This clonotype was detected many times. The V call is TRBV7-9, the J call TRBJ1-5; no clear D. CDR1 and CDR2 (germline): SEHNR, FQNEAQ (reference sequence). The length of the CDR3 is 14 residues. Trimming pared 4 bases from V and 7 bases from J, leaving 14 bases between. The CDR3 sequence is CASSSRGIKQPQHF. CDR3 bases: TGTGCCAGCAGCTCGAGAGGAATTAAACAGCCCCAGCATTTT.

This clonotype was seen many times. This chain uses TRBV29-1 with TRBJ2-1; TRBD2 aligns across 10 bases. Germline values: CDR1 SQVTM, CDR2 ANQGSEA. The V gene end was trimmed by 6 bases and the J gene end by 6 bases; junction bases not matched to a gene: 5. CDR3 length equals 13 residues. The CDR3 DNA follows: TGCAGCGTGGGAGCGGGAGGGGGCAATGAGCAGTTCTTC. Its translation is CSVGAGGGNEQFF.

This clonotype was seen only a few times. The V and J genes are TRBV7-6 and TRBJ2-7; TRBD2 matches at 11 bases. V shed 1 base, J shed 4 bases, and the junction held 9 bases outside the gene matches. CDR3 length: 17 amino acids. CDR1 and CDR2 from the germline V gene are SGHVS and FNYEAQ. The CDR3 protein is CASSLESPGLAEYEQYF. As DNA, the CDR3 is TGTGCCAGCAGCTTAGAGAGCCCGGGACTAGCGGAATACGAGCAGTACTTC.

This clonotype was counted at least ten times. The V gene is TRBV12-3 or TRBV12-4, the J gene TRBJ2-1; D perhaps matches TRBD2 (6 bases). The CDR3 contains 12 residues. The V and J ends lost 7 bases and 8 bases respectively, with 12 bases between them. The CDR3 nucleotides are TGTGCCAGCAAGACGGGAGTGGATGAGCAGTTCTTC. Translation gives CASKTGVDEQFF.

This clonotype has more than one count but fewer than ten. The V and J genes are TRBV7-9 and TRBJ2-7; no reliable D call. The V gene lost 5 bases and the J gene lost 2 bases, with 13 bases spanning the gap. Germline V gene sequence: CDR1 SEHNR, CDR2 FQNEAQ (reference sequence). The length of the CDR3 is 14 residues. For the CDR3, the DNA is TGTGCCAGCAGCCTCAGAGGAGTTCCCTACGAGCAGTACTTC. It encodes CASSLRGVPYEQYF.

This clonotype showed up just a few times. The V call is TRBV19, the J call TRBJ2-7; D is perhaps TRBD1 or TRBD2 (5 bases each). Trimming removed 3 bases from V and 0 bases from J, with 9 bases in between. This CDR3 comprises 14 residues. In germline, CDR1 is LNHDA, CDR2 SQIVND (reference sequence). This CDR3 is CASSMGTVSYEQYF. The CDR3 nucleotides read TGTGCCAGTAGTATGGGGACGGTCTCCTACGAGCAGTACTTC.

This clonotype was counted ten times or more. The rearrangement links TRBV11-2 to TRBJ2-3; D perhaps matches TRBD2 (5 bases). V was trimmed by 2 bases and J by 4 bases, leaving 13 bases between them. The germline gives CDR1 SGHAT, CDR2 FQNNGV. The CDR3 is 15 amino acids. The CDR3: CASSLNFGAADTQYF. Here the CDR3 DNA reads TGTGCCAGCAGCTTAAATTTCGGAGCGGCAGATACGCAGTATTTT.

This clonotype has just a few counts. DNA for the CDR3: TGTGCCAGCTACGGACAGGGGAGGTACACTGAAGCTTTCTTT. It translates to CASYGQGRYTEAFF. The rearrangement joins TRBV6-6 to TRBJ1-1, with 9 nucleotides matching TRBD1. V trimming: 8 bases; J trimming: 3 bases; junction bases outside the gene matches: 7. The germline CDR1 and CDR2 sequences are MNHNY and SVGAGI (reference sequence). The length of the CDR3 is 14 residues.

The sample holds many counts of this clonotype. This chain uses TRBV27 with TRBJ2-7; D might be TRBD1 or TRBD2, each matching 5 bases. In germline, CDR1 is MNHEY, CDR2 SMNVEV (reference sequence). The CDR3 is made up of 14 amino acids. Trimming removed 1 base from V and 2 bases from J, with 9 bases in between. The CDR3 region has the DNA TGTGCCAGCAGTTTATGGGACGGACCCTACGAGCAGTACTTC. Residues: CASSLWDGPYEQYF.

Many counts were recorded for this clonotype. The chain employs TRBV3-1 and TRBJ1-5; no firm D call. This CDR3 has 13 amino acids. The germline V gene encodes CDR1 LGHDT and CDR2 YNNKEL (reference sequence). V was cut by 4 bases and J by 2 bases, with 6 bases left in between. The chain's CDR3 is CASSRAGNQPQHF. The DNA for the CDR3 is TGTGCCAGCAGCCGGGCCGGCAATCAGCCCCAGCATTTT. The whole variable domain, remainder taken from reference TRBV3-1 and TRBJ1-5, is DTAVSQTPKYLVTQMGNDKSIKCEQNLGHDTMYWYKQDSKKFLKIMFSYNNKELIINETVPNRFSPKSPDKAHLNLHINSLELGDSAVYFCASSRAGNQPQHFGDGTRLSIL.

This clonotype has ten or more counts. This chain uses TRBV19 with TRBJ2-7; 8 positions agree with TRBD2. CDR1 and CDR2 (germline): LNHDA, SQIVND (reference sequence). The CDR3 totals 13 residues. J lost 5 bases, V lost 5 bases, and 5 bases had no gene match. In nucleotides, the CDR3 is TGTGCCAGTAGTTGGCTAGCGGGTAACGAGCAGTACTTC. Translation: CASSWLAGNEQYF. The full variable domain, with the rest looked up from reference TRBV19 and TRBJ2-7, is DGGITQSPKYLFRKEGQNVTLSCEQNLNHDAMYWYRQDPGQGLRLIYYSQIVNDFQKGDIAEGYSVSREKKESFPLTVTSAQKNPTAFYLCASSWLAGNEQYFGPGTRLTVT.

The sample holds many counts of this clonotype. The rearrangement links TRBV28 to TRBJ1-1, with D perhaps TRBD1 (6 bases). Germline values: CDR1 MDHEN, CDR2 SYDVKM. The CDR3 has 12 amino acids. The ends were cut back, 6 bases at V and 11 bases at J, with 16 bases in the middle. In DNA form, the CDR3 reads TGTGCCAGCAGCCCCGTTACAGGGAGGGCTTTCTTT. Its translation is CASSPVTGRAFF.

The sample holds a few counts of this clonotype. The chain links TRBV28 to TRBJ2-7; D call uncertain. Germline V gene sequence: CDR1 MDHEN, CDR2 SYDVKM. V was trimmed by 2 bases and J by 2 bases, leaving 13 bases between them. The CDR3 consists of 15 residues. CDR3 residues: CASSLRQRIPYEQYF. In nucleotides, the CDR3 is TGTGCCAGCAGTTTAAGGCAGCGAATTCCCTACGAGCAGTACTTC.

In this sample, this clonotype turned up many times. This chain connects TRBV2 to TRBJ2-3; the match to TRBD2 covers 10 bases. V gave up 3 bases and J gave up 1 base; unmatched junction bases: 7. Germline values: CDR1 SNHLY, CDR2 FYNNEI. The CDR3 runs to 17 residues. The CDR3 is CASSESGGAFGTDTQYF. The CDR3 bases are TGTGCCAGCAGTGAGAGCGGGGGGGCCTTCGGCACAGATACGCAGTATTTT.

Many counts were recorded for this clonotype. CDR3 in amino acids: CSVEAPRGISYEQYF. CDR3 DNA sequence: TGCAGCGTTGAAGCTCCCCGGGGGATCTCCTACGAGCAGTACTTC. The gene calls are TRBV29-1 and TRBJ2-7; perhaps TRBD2 as D (6 bases). Trimming cost V 1 base and J 0 bases, with 13 bases left between them. The CDR3 covers 15 residues. Germline CDR1 SQVTM, CDR2 ANQGSEA.

At least ten counts were recorded for this clonotype. CDR3 in amino acids: CASSQESVRTSSNQPQHF. CDR3 nucleotides: TGCGCCAGCAGCCAAGAATCGGTAAGGACTTCCAGCAATCAGCCCCAGCATTTT. V and J are TRBV4-1 and TRBJ1-5; D unresolved. The CDR3 sequence is 18 residues long. The V end was cut by 0 bases, the J end by 1 base, with 16 bases between. CDR1 is MGHRA and CDR2 is YSYEKL in the germline V gene.

In this sample, this clonotype turned up many times. The V call is TRBV28, the J call TRBJ2-5, with a tentative D call TRBD2 (6 bases). Trimming removed 7 bases at V and 0 bases at J, with 15 bases between. The length of the CDR3 is 15 residues. Germline V gene sequence: CDR1 MDHEN, CDR2 SYDVKM. CDR3 in amino acids: CASTPGGRYQETQYF. Here the CDR3 DNA reads TGTGCCAGCACCCCCGGGGGAAGGTACCAAGAGACCCAGTACTTC.

This clonotype was seen at least ten times. This chain connects TRBV9 to TRBJ2-3, with a weak D call TRBD1 (5 bases). This CDR3 is 16 amino acids long. Germline V lookup: CDR1 SGDLS, CDR2 YYNGEE. Trimming removed 1 base from V and 0 bases from J, with 12 bases in between. The CDR3 here is CASSVTGDPSTDTQYF. The CDR3 DNA reads TGTGCCAGCAGCGTAACAGGAGATCCTAGCACAGATACGCAGTATTTT.

This clonotype is medium-sized in the sample. An end of the junction differs from the germline gene, which may be a read error. CDR3 DNA: TGCAGCGTTGAAGGGGAGGCGCCAGGATATGCCTTC. This sequence encodes CSVEGEAPGYAF. V usage is TRBV29-1 and J usage is TRBJ2-5; a possible D gene is TRBD2 (6 bases). The CDR3 loop spans 12 amino acids. CDR1 and CDR2 from the germline V gene are SQVTM and ANQGSEA.

This clonotype was detected ten times or more. The rearrangement joins TRBV10-3 to TRBJ1-4; the match to TRBD1 covers 7 bases. There are 16 residues in the CDR3. Looked up from germline, CDR1 is ENHRY and CDR2 is SYGVKD. V trimming: 5 bases; J trimming: 0 bases; junction bases outside the gene matches: 6. The CDR3 nucleotides read TGTGCCATCAGTAGGGGACAGTACGCAACTAATGAAAAACTGTTTTTT. It is translated as CAISRGQYATNEKLFF.

The sample holds many counts of this clonotype. The genes are TRBV11-2 and TRBJ2-4; D is tentatively TRBD1 or TRBD2 (5 bases each). This CDR3 region has 14 residues. Trimming pared 5 bases from V and 4 bases from J, leaving 12 bases between. From germline, CDR1 is SGHAT and CDR2 FQNNGV. CDR3 residues: CASSLRDPKNIQYF. The CDR3 DNA follows: TGTGCCAGCAGCCTTCGGGACCCAAAAAACATTCAGTACTTC.

This clonotype has at least ten counts. V usage is TRBV7-8 and J usage is TRBJ1-2; 8 bases agree with TRBD1. The germline V gene has CDR1 SGHVS and CDR2 FQNEAQ. V shed 0 bases and J 4 bases; nucleotides not matched to a gene: 7. This CDR3 contains 16 residues. CDR3 sequence reads: CASSLAPGDRGYGYTF. CDR3 DNA: TGTGCCAGCAGCTTAGCGCCCGGAGACAGGGGCTATGGCTACACCTTC.

In its sample, this clonotype was seen many times. The chain recombines TRBV2 with TRBJ2-1; either TRBD1 or TRBD2 may fit D (5 bases each). The CDR3 is 13 residues long. V was cut by 6 bases and J by 10 bases, with 16 bases left in between. Germline V gene data show CDR1 as SNHLY and CDR2 as FYNNEI. The CDR3 bases are TGTGCCAGCAGGGGGAGTGCTTCAGGGGAGCAGTTCTTC. This encodes CASRGSASGEQFF.